The 2 T cell receptor beta chains below were found in one sample sequenced in a study of T cell responses to AZD1222 COVID-19 vaccine. Assay used: immunoSEQ multiplex PCR; TCRdb lists only in-frame clones, some missing. The sample holds roughly 93,000 clones, more than 70% seen once. Sample: peripheral blood, taken 28 days after the second AZD1222 dose. These receptors were obtained from an adult who received the AZD1222 COVID-19 vaccine.

The V call is TRBV4-2, the J call TRBJ1-5; TRBD1 matches at 11 bases. Germline assignment: CDR1 LGHNA and CDR2 YNFKEQ. The V and J ends lost 5 bases and 6 bases, in that order; junction bases with no gene match: 6. The CDR3 is 15 amino acids. CDR3 coding DNA: TGTGCCAGCAGCTACGGACAGGGGGCCGGTCAGCCCCAGCATTTT. Its translation: CASSYGQGAGQPQHF.

The chain carries TRBV6-2 or TRBV6-3 and TRBJ2-3; D perhaps matches TRBD2 (6 bases). The germline CDR1 and CDR2 sequences are MNHEY and SVGEGT. The CDR3 length is 12 residues. Trimming removed 8 bases from V and 3 bases from J, with 9 bases in between. DNA for the CDR3: TGTGCCAGCCGCCGGGGGACAGATACGCAGTATTTT. Translated: CASRRGTDTQYF.